What follows describes a single T cell receptor beta chain. The antigen this receptor binds is unknown. Base qualities were left out, and no much larger clone turns up one base away. The source of the sample is a study of lymphopenia after photon versus proton radiotherapy (dated by TCRdb to the late 2010s). Background on the whole study: Photon and proton radiation therapy were compared by the study for their immunological effects in patients with gastrointestinal tumors who developed high-grade lymphopenia. The cohort comprised about 19 patients with gastrointestinal tumors who received either photon or proton therapy and then developed lymphopenia. The study aimed to characterize how the two radiation modalities differ in their impact on the immune system. Paper-wide results and their limitations: Across the cohort, a larger post-nadir drop in TCR diversity was inversely correlated with overall survival time among patients who died. During treatment, patients who received proton therapy stayed relatively stable, whereas patients who received photon therapy lost naive T cells and TCR diversity and gained effector/memory populations. The survival association was assessed only in patients who died, and better survival with proton therapy was presented by the authors as a possibility rather than a demonstrated result. After the lymphocyte count nadir, oligoclonal expansion, especially of CD8+ Temra cells, was observed in photon-treated repertoires, and the drop in diversity was driven by this expansion.

The library was prepared using the immunoSEQ multiplex PCR assay. T cell repertoires were profiled by deep sequencing of rearranged TCR beta loci, alongside multiparametric flow cytometry. In TCRdb, the immuneACCESS table is reduced to in-frame sequences with V and J assigned. These tables do not hold every clone; where another copy was compared, an unresolved V gene accounts for under half, and the others remain unexplained. This sample lists around 160,000 clones; approximately 90% were detected once. Around 4.7% of the sample is held by the ten biggest clonotypes. The clonotype was recovered from a man aged 45 to 65 with gastric cancer. Specimen: peripheral blood, collected from a patient treated with photon-based radiotherapy.

The sequenced DNA: TGTGCCTGGACAGGGAGTTCCTACGAGCAGTACTTC. The resulting protein is CAWTGSSYEQYF. The V and J segments used are TRBV30 and TRBJ2-7; the D gene cannot be resolved beyond TRBD1 or TRBD2, each matching 5 bases. The trim is 4 bases for V and 1 base for J, with a gap of 8 bases between the germline ends. The CDR3 measures 12 amino acids from cysteine to phenylalanine. The sequence is cut down to CDR3 DNA, 36 bases in frame from base 1. Looking up the germline V gene (reference sequence) yields CDR1 GTSNPN and CDR2 SVGIG.